This TCR beta chain originates from a study of regulatory T cells in long-lasting Graves disease. Study context: Graves' patients, newly diagnosed, had taken antithyroid drugs under 3 months.

This clonotype was picked up many times. In building TCR beta libraries, iRepertoire HTBI primers were used together with Arm-PCR of CDR3 regions. TCRdb analysed the multiplex PCR reads with MiXCR anew, one entry per CDR3 protein. The sample holds 400,000 to 500,000 distinct CDR3 sequences, around 15% seen once. The time point was: newly diagnosed GD, antithyroid drugs for less than 3 months. After RNA was extracted from PBMCs, the TCR library was made from it. These data were also reused for a study on T cells in Graves' hyperthyroidism and ophthalmopathy. In that study: Clonotypes that were expanded in thyroid above 0.001 mostly appeared in blood too.

The clonotype originates from a woman between 18 and 30 years old with Graves disease. The sequences come from peripheral blood mononuclear cells (PBMCs), collected at new diagnosis, from a patient treated with antithyroid drugs.

The CDR3 sequence: CASSSLAGGTDTQYF. The DNA of the CDR3 is TGTGCCAGCAGCTCTCTAGCGGGAGGCACAGATACGCAGTATTTT. The rearrangement uses TRBV12-3 or TRBV12-4 and TRBJ2-3; 10 bases line up with TRBD2. After removal of 6 bases from V and 1 base from J, the junction contained 4 bases not matched to a gene. The CDR3 totals 15 residues.